The 2 T cell receptor beta chains given below trace back to one sample, sequenced in a study of neurological immune-mediated disorders. TCRdb fed the 5' RACE reads into MiXCR, producing one record per CDR3 protein. Among under 90,000 distinct CDR3 sequences listed, about 9.5% were seen once. Material for sequencing was PBMCs. The source of these receptors is a man aged 50-60 years in good health.

The table lists this clonotype with many counts. The CDR3 reads CASSQAGPGQGYFLFNQPQHF. In DNA, the CDR3 is TGTGCCAGCAGCCAAGCGGGACCGGGACAGGGGTATTTCCTATTCAATCAGCCCCAGCATTTT. The chain carries TRBV4-2 and TRBJ1-5; TRBD1 aligns across 10 bases. In germline, CDR1 is LGHNA, CDR2 YNFKEQ. After removal of 1 base from V and 3 bases from J, the junction contained 18 bases not matched to a gene. The CDR3 runs to 21 residues.

This clonotype was detected many times. The chain has TRBV7-9 and TRBJ1-1; D call uncertain. The CDR3 runs to 14 residues. CDR1 is SEHNR and CDR2 is FQNEAQ in the germline V gene (reference sequence). V was clipped by 7 bases and J by 1 base, with 13 bases between them. The DNA for the CDR3 is TGTGCCAGCATAAAGGGTGAATGGAACACTGAAGCTTTCTTT. Protein: CASIKGEWNTEAFF.